This T cell receptor beta chain was obtained from a study of blood T cells in healthy people across ages. The overall study: About one barcoded beta molecule per two T cells came from capture by template switching.

In regard to this clonotype: The antigen remains unidentified.

Using a J-beta primer mix together with a sample-barcoded 5' primer, a second PCR was run for about 6 to 11 cycles. Each cDNA molecule was tagged by a template-switch adaptor with 12 random nucleotides. Each CDR3 protein gets one entry after TCRdb re-called the 5' RACE reads with MiXCR. The sample records hundreds of thousands of distinct CDR3 sequences, 50% to 60% being singletons. The study's findings and limits: A strong correlation was found between TCR beta diversity and the percentage of naive T cells.

This CDR3 is 15 amino acids long. Trimming took 6 bases from V and 5 from J; bases not matched to a gene: 12. CDR1 is MNHEY and CDR2 is SVGEGT in the germline V gene. The chain uses TRBV6-2 or TRBV6-3 and TRBJ2-5; 7 bases line up with TRBD1. This receptor was taken from a man aged 55 to 70 in good health. The sample consisted of blood. As DNA, the CDR3 is TGTGCCAGCAGACCCCTAGCAGGGGGAATGGAGACCCAGTACTTC. It specifies CASRPLAGGMETQYF.